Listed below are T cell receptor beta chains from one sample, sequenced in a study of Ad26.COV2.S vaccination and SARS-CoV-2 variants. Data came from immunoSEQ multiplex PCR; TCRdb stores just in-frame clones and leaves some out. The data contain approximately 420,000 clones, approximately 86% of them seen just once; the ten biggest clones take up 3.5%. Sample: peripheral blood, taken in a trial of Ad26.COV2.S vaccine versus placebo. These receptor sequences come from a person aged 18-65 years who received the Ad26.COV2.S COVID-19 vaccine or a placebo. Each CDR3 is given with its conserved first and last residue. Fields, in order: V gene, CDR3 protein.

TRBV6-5 CASRGLYEQYF
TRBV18 CASSKGRSNQPQHF
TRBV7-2 CASSPGLAGGLNEQYF
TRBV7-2 CASSLIGSQPQHF
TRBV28 CASIPGTLGNTIYF
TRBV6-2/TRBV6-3 CASSERGGPYNEQFF
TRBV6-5 CASSPRRTAVAFF
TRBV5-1 CASRDRGGGEAFF
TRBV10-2 CASSDAVRAFF
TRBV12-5 CATHRGRNEQFF
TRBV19 CASSIVDQPQHF
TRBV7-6 CASSLGMGGAGTEAFF
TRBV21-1 CASSKLDPLFRYEQYF
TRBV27 CASSPDRETGNTIYF
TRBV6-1 CASSEGQFRPVNEQYF
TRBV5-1 CASSLLGLAQETQYF
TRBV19 CASSIVQGNTEAFF
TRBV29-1 CSELRAPRQFCSYEQYF
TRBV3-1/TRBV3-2 CASSPWGARVGELFF
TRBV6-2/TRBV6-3 CASSYAKKTDTQYF
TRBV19 CASSQPGQISYEQYF
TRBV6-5 CASSWGGVGNTIYF
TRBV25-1 CASSDGARGGNTIYF
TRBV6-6 CASSYGVQGEAGELFF
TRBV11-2 CASRRITQGSNTGELFF
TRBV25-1 CASSDMGGANTGELFF
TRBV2 CASSGGGDGYTF
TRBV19 CASSPTGEGQPQHF
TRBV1 CTSVTTKNIQYF
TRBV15 CATSGPMPPGWDETQYF
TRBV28 CAIQGAYEQYF
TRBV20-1 CSASQGAYNSPLHF
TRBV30 CAWWGDTEAFF
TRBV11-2 CASSLIPWAGQGFTEQFF
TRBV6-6 CASSYSGAGSPLHF
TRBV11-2 CASSPPTTGTREQFF
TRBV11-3 CASSLGAGEQYF
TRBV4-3 CASSQDGGYNSPLHF
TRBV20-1 CSARAGTGAHF